These 16 T cell receptor beta chains came from one sample sequenced in a study of blood T cell repertoires in COVID-19. TCRdb keeps only in-frame clones here, not all; method: immunoSEQ multiplex PCR. Of about 310,000 clones detected, over 75% appear once; the ten largest clones hold about 8%. Sequenced: peripheral blood. The receptor source for this set is a woman in her forties or fifties who had recovered from COVID-19.

The chain links TRBV7-9 to TRBJ1-2; D is uncertain. The germline CDR1 and CDR2 sequences are SEHNR and FQNEAQ (reference sequence). With 5 bases removed from V and 3 bases from J, the gap between germline ends came to 13 bases. This CDR3 comprises 14 residues. CDR3 residues: CASSTVPRYYGYTF. The CDR3 DNA sequence: TGTGCCAGCAGCACGGTGCCTCGTTACTATGGCTACACCTTC. The whole variable domain, remainder taken from reference TRBV7-9 and TRBJ1-2, is DTGVSQNPRHKITKRGQNVTFRCDPISEHNRLYWYRQTLGQGPEFLTYFQNEAQLEKSRLLSDRFSAERPKGSFSTLEIQRTEQGDSAMYLCASSTVPRYYGYTFGSGTRLTVV.

Concerning this clone: This specimen includes other DNA sequences encoding the same CDR3. The chain recombines TRBV19 with TRBJ1-5; D gene ambiguous. Germline-derived CDR1 and CDR2 are LNHDA and SQIVND (reference sequence). Trimming left V 1 base short and J 7 bases short, with 8 bases between. The CDR3 is 13 residues long. The CDR3 protein is CASSIGGNQPQHF. CDR3 DNA sequence: TGTGCCAGTAGTATAGGAGGTAACCAGCCCCAGCATTTT.

V is TRBV28 and J is TRBJ2-5; the D is unclear. CDR3 length: 14 amino acids. From germline, CDR1 is MDHEN and CDR2 SYDVKM. The germline V and J ends were trimmed by 3 bases and 0 bases, with 8 bases remaining between them. CDR3 in DNA: TGTGCCAGCAGTTTTGCTACGTACCAAGAGACCCAGTACTTC. Translated, it gives CASSFATYQETQYF.

V usage is TRBV6-2 or TRBV6-3 and J usage is TRBJ2-7; a weak D match, TRBD2 (6 bases). Trimming removed 1 base from V and 4 bases from J, with 14 bases in between. Germline lookup yields CDR1 MNHEY and CDR2 SVGEGT. The CDR3 length is 15 residues. The CDR3 sequence is CASSYFGRGRYEQYF. Written as DNA, the CDR3 is TGTGCCAGCAGTTACTTTGGTCGGGGGAGGTACGAGCAGTACTTC.

The chain uses TRBV9 and TRBJ1-5; D unresolved. Between the trimmed V and J ends, which lost 0 bases and 6 bases, there was a span of 7 bases. This CDR3 contains 13 residues. Germline lookup yields CDR1 SGDLS and CDR2 YYNGEE. The CDR3 spells CASSVGESQPQHF. Written as DNA, the CDR3 is TGTGCCAGCAGCGTAGGGGAGTCTCAGCCCCAGCATTTT. The variable domain in full, completed from reference TRBV9 and TRBJ1-5, reads DSGVTQTPKHLITATGQRVTLRCSPRSGDLSVYWYQQSLDQGLQFLIQYYNGEERAKGNILERFSAQQFPDLHSELNLSSLELGDSALYFCASSVGESQPQHFGDGTRLSIL.

This clone was seen only once. The gene calls are TRBV5-4 and TRBJ1-2; no clear D gene. CDR3 length: 13 residues. Germline CDR1 and CDR2: SGHNT and YYREEE (reference sequence). V lost 0 bases, J lost 5 bases, and 8 bases lay in between. This CDR3 reads CASSLAGVYGYTF. In DNA form, the CDR3 reads TGTGCCAGCAGCTTGGCCGGAGTGTATGGCTACACCTTC.

The rearrangement uses TRBV30 and TRBJ2-3; the D gene is possibly TRBD1 (5 bases). Trimming pared 1 base from V and 4 bases from J, leaving 12 bases between. The CDR3 loop spans 14 amino acids. Germline assignment: CDR1 GTSNPN and CDR2 SVGIG (reference sequence). CDR3 protein: CAWSEGVGADTQYF. The CDR3 region has the DNA TGTGCCTGGAGTGAAGGGGTCGGCGCAGATACGCAGTATTTT.

The chain joins TRBV27 to TRBJ2-5; 8 bases are a match to TRBD1. The germline gives CDR1 MNHEY, CDR2 SMNVEV (reference sequence). This CDR3 is built from 18 residues. The V and J ends lost 6 bases and 2 bases, in that order; junction bases with no gene match: 17. The CDR3 DNA reads TGTGCCAGCAGCCACGGGACAGGACACCGAGGCCCACAAGAGACCCAGTACTTC. This encodes CASSHGTGHRGPQETQYF.

The chain combines TRBV7-3 with TRBJ2-7; D not certain. CDR1 and CDR2 (germline): SGHTA, FQGTGA. The CDR3 covers 13 residues. Trimming left V 5 bases short and J 5 bases short, with 13 bases between. CDR3 loop: CASSLSEANEQYF. CDR3 coding DNA: TGTGCCAGCAGCCTCAGTGAGGCTAACGAGCAGTACTTC.

V is TRBV19 and J is TRBJ1-2; no firm D call. This CDR3 region has 14 residues. With 3 bases removed from V and 2 bases from J, the gap between germline ends came to 10 bases. Germline V gene sequence: CDR1 LNHDA, CDR2 SQIVND (reference sequence). The chain's CDR3 is CASSIRVPNYGYTF. Written as DNA, the CDR3 is TGTGCCAGTAGTATCCGGGTCCCCAACTATGGCTACACCTTC.

This chain uses TRBV6-2 or TRBV6-3 with TRBJ1-1; TRBD1 might be the D (5 bases). The CDR3 runs to 16 residues. The germline CDR1 and CDR2 sequences are MNHEY and SVGEGT. The germline V and J ends were trimmed by 0 bases and 1 base, with 12 bases remaining between them. In DNA, the CDR3 is TGTGCCAGCAGTTACTCGTGGGGGGTTTCGAACACTGAAGCTTTCTTT. This translates into CASSYSWGVSNTEAFF.

This sequence joins TRBV30 and TRBJ2-5, with 8 bases fitting TRBD2. Germline assignment: CDR1 GTSNPN and CDR2 SVGIG (reference sequence). The CDR3 spans 15 residues. J lost 7 bases, V lost 0 bases, and 10 bases had no gene match. The CDR3 is CAWSVVGRAGVTQYF. CDR3 sequence (DNA): TGTGCCTGGAGTGTAGTCGGGAGGGCCGGCGTGACCCAGTACTTC. The full variable domain, its missing parts supplied by reference TRBV30 and TRBJ2-5, is SQTIHQWPATLVQPVGSPLSLECTVEGTSNPNLYWYRQAAGRGLQLLFYSVGIGQISSEVPQNLSASRPQDRQFILSSKKLLLSDSGFYLCAWSVVGRAGVTQYFGPGTRLLVL.

There are a few counts of this clone. The chain joins TRBV5-1 to TRBJ2-1; D unclear. CDR1 and CDR2 from the germline V gene are SGHRS and YFSETQ. CDR3 size: 13 residues. Trimming took off 0 bases at V and 5 bases at J, with 6 bases between the two ends. The CDR3 loop reads CASSLALDNEQFF. Written as DNA, the CDR3 is TGCGCCAGCAGCTTGGCCTTAGACAATGAGCAGTTCTTC.

The chain joins TRBV7-2 to TRBJ1-2, with a weak D call TRBD1 (5 bases). CDR1 and CDR2 from the germline V gene are SGHTA and FQGNSA. The CDR3 consists of 14 residues. V was pared by 1 base and J by 2 bases, with 8 bases between. The CDR3 spells CASSLETVNYGYTF. In nucleotides, the CDR3 is TGTGCCAGCAGCTTAGAGACAGTGAACTATGGCTACACCTTC. Combining the CDR3 with reference TRBV7-2 and TRBJ1-2 gives the whole variable domain GAGVSQSPSNKVTEKGKDVELRCDPISGHTALYWYRQSLGQGLEFLIYFQGNSAPDKSGLPSDRFSAERTGGSVSTLTIQRTQQEDSAVYLCASSLETVNYGYTFGSGTRLTVV.

The CDR3, as DNA: TGTGCCAGCAGCCAAGTTGGGGGGACAGGGGGCTGGGCCCTCCACTTT. Encoded protein: CASSQVGGTGGWALHF. The J gene is TRBJ1-6, the V gene TRBV4-2, with 12 bases that match TRBD1. Losses at the gene ends were 1 base for V and 14 bases for J; bases not matched to a gene: 9. This CDR3 has 16 residues. Germline V CDR1 and CDR2: LGHNA, YNFKEQ.

The CDR3 nucleotides read TGTGCCAGCAGTCCCCTCGATCCGAGCTCTGGAAACACCATATATTTT. Translation: CASSPLDPSSGNTIYF. V gene TRBV6-2 or TRBV6-3 combines with J gene TRBJ1-3; D is uncertain. Per the germline V gene, CDR1 is MNHEY and CDR2 is SVGEGT. The CDR3 has 16 amino acids. V lost 5 bases and J lost 0, with 14 bases in between.